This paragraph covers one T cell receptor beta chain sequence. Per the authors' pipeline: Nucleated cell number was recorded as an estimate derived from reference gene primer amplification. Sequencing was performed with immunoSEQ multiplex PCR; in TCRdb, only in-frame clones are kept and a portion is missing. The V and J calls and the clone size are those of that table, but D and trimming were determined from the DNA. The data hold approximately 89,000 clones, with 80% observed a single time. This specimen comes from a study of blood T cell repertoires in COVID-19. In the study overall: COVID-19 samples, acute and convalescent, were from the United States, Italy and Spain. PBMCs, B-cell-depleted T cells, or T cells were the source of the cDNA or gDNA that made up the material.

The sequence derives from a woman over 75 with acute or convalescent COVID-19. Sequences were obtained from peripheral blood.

The CDR3 sequence is CASSRTTGYYEQYF. DNA of the CDR3: TGTGCCAGCAGTCGTACGACAGGGTACTACGAGCAGTACTTC. V is TRBV6-5 and J is TRBJ2-7, with 7 nucleotides matching TRBD1. The CDR3 totals 14 residues. Germline loops: CDR1 MNHEY, CDR2 SVGAGI. V was clipped by 5 bases and J by 3 bases; unmatched bases: 7.